This TCR beta chain was sequenced during a study of shared clonotypes between healthy human individuals. Study information: Each donor's CD8 memory used one plate, CD8 naive two, each CD4 subset three. Study-wide results and limits: Non-shared clonotypes showed lower generation probabilities than clonotypes common to all four donors. Several donors shared about 4.8% of their naive CD4 clonotypes.

A split of CD4+ cells into CD45RA+ naive and CD45RA-negative memory subsets was performed. The CDR3 is 14 residues long. The germline V gene has CDR1 SGHNT and CDR2 YYREEE (reference sequence). The ends were cut back, 4 bases at V and 4 bases at J, with 12 bases in the middle. Comment on this clone: Its matching antigen is unknown.

Assay used: immunoSEQ multiplex PCR; TCRdb lists only in-frame clones, some missing. Of fewer than 1.6 million clones in the sample, around 98.5% are singletons; the top ten hold around 0.38%. The receptor comes from a man aged 25-40 years in good health. The chain has TRBV5-4 and TRBJ2-1; D gene unclear. Material: naive CD4+ T cells sorted from blood. Subset denoted: CD45RA+ positively selected. The CDR3: CASSNRRRYNEQFF. The CDR3 DNA follows: TGTGCCAGCAGCAATAGGCGACGGTACAATGAGCAGTTCTTC.